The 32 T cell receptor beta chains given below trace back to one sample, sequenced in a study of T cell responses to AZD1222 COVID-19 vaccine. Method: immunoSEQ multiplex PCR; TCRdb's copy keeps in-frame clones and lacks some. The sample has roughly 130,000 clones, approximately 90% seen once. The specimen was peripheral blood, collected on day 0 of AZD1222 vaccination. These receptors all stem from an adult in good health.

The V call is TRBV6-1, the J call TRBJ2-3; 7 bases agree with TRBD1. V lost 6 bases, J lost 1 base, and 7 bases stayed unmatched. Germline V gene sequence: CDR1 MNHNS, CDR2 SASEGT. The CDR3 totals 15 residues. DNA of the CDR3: TGTGCCAGCAGGGAACAGGGGATGGGCACAGATACGCAGTATTTT. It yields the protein CASREQGMGTDTQYF.

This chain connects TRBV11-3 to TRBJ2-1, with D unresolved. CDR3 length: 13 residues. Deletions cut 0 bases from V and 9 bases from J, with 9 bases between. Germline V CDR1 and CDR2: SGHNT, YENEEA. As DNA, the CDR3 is TGTGCCAGCAGCTTAGAGCCCCGCGGTGAGCAGTTCTTC. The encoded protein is CASSLEPRGEQFF.

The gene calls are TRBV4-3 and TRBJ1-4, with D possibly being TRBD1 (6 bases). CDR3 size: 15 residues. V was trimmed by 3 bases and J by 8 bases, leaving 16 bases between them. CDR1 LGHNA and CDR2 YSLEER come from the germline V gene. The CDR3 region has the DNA TGCGCCAGCAGCCAGGCAGGGGCCAGAGGAGAAAAACTGTTTTTT. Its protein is CASSQAGARGEKLFF.

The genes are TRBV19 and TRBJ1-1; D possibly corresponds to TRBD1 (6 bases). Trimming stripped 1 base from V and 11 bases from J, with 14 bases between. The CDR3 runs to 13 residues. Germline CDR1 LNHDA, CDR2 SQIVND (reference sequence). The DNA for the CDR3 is TGTGCCAGTAGTATAGTACCGAGACAGGAGGCTTTCTTT. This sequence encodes CASSIVPRQEAFF.

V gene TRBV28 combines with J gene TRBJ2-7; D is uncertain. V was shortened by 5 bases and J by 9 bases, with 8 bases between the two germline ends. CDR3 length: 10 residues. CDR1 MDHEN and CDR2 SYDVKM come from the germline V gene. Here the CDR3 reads CASSGRAQYF. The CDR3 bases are TGTGCCAGCAGTGGTAGGGCGCAGTACTTC. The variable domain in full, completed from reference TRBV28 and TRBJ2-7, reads DVKVTQSSRYLVKRTGEKVFLECVQDMDHENMFWYRQDPGLGLRLIYFSYDVKMKEKGDIPEGYSVSREKKERFSLILESASTNQTSMYLCASSGRAQYFGPGTRLTVT.

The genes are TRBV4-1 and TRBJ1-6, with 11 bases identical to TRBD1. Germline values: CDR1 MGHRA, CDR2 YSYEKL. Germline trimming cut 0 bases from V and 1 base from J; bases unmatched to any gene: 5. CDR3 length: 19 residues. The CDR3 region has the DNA TGCGCCAGCAGCCAAGACTCGGACAGGGGGCGATCCTATAATTCACCCCTCCACTTT. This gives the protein CASSQDSDRGRSYNSPLHF.

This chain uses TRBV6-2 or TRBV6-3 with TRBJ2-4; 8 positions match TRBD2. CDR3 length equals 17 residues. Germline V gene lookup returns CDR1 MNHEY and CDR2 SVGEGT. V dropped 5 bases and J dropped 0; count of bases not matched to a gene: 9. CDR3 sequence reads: CASSHSGIPIAKNIQYF. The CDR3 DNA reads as TGTGCCAGCAGTCATAGCGGGATACCGATAGCCAAAAACATTCAGTACTTC.

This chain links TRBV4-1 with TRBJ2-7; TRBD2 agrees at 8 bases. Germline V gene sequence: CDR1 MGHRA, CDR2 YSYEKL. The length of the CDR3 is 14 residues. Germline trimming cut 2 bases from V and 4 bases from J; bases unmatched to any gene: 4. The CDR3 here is CASSQRSGSYEQYF. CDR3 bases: TGCGCCAGCAGCCAACGCAGCGGGAGTTACGAGCAGTACTTC.

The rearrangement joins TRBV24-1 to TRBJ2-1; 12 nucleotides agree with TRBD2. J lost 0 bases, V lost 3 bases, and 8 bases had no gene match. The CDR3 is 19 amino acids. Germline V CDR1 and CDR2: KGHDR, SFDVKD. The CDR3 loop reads CATSDPGLAGESSYNEQFF. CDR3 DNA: TGTGCCACCAGTGATCCGGGACTAGCGGGCGAAAGCTCCTACAATGAGCAGTTCTTC.

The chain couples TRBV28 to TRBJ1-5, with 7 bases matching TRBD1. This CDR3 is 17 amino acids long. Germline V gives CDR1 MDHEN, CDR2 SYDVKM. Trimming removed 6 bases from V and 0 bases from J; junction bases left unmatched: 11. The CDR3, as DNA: TGTGCCAGCAGATCAGCTATCAGGGGGGGTAGCAATCAGCCCCAGCATTTT. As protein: CASRSAIRGGSNQPQHF. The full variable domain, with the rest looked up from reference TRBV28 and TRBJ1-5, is DVKVTQSSRYLVKRTGEKVFLECVQDMDHENMFWYRQDPGLGLRLIYFSYDVKMKEKGDIPEGYSVSREKKERFSLILESASTNQTSMYLCASRSAIRGGSNQPQHFGDGTRLSIL.

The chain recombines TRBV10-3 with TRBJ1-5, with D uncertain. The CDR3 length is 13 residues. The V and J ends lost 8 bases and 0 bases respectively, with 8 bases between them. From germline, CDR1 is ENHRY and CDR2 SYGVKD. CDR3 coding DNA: TGTGCCATCGGCGGGTATAGCAATCAGCCCCAGCATTTT. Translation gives CAIGGYSNQPQHF.

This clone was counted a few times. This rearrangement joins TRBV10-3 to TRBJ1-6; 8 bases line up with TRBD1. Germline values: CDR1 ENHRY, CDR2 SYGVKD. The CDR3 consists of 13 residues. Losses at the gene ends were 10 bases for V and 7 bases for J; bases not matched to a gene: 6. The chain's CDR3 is CATDGTGNSPLHF. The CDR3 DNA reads TGTGCCACCGACGGGACAGGCAATTCACCCCTCCACTTT.

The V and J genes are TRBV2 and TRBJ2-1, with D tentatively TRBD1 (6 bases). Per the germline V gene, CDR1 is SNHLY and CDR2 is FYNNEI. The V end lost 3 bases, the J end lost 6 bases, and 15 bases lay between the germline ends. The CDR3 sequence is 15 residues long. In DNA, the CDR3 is TGTGCCAGCAGTGAGGGACACCAAGGGAGCAATGAGCAGTTCTTC. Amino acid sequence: CASSEGHQGSNEQFF.

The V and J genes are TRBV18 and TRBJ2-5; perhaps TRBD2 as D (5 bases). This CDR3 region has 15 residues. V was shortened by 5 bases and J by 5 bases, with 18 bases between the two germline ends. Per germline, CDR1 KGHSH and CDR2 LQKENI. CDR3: CASSSRTVKSETQYF. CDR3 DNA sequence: TGTGCCAGCTCATCACGGACTGTAAAAAGCGAGACCCAGTACTTC.

The CDR3 spells CASSQELAGNYGYTF. The CDR3 coding sequence is TGCGCCAGCAGCCAAGAATTAGCGGGGAACTATGGCTACACCTTC. V and J are TRBV4-3 and TRBJ1-2; D unresolved. Germline V gene lookup returns CDR1 LGHNA and CDR2 YSLEER. V lost 0 bases, J lost 2 bases, and 10 bases lay in between. The CDR3 covers 15 residues.

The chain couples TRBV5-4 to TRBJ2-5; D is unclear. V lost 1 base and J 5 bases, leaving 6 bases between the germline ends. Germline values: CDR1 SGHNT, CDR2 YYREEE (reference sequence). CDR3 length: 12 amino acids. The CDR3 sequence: CASSLRTETQYF. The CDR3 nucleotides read TGTGCCAGCAGCTTGCGAACGGAGACCCAGTACTTC.

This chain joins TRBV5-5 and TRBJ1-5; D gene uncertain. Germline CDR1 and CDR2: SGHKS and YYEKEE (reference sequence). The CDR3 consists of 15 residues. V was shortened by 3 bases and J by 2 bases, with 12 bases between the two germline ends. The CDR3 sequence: CASSYDTGRNQPQHF. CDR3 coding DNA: TGTGCCAGCAGCTACGATACGGGCCGCAATCAGCCCCAGCATTTT.

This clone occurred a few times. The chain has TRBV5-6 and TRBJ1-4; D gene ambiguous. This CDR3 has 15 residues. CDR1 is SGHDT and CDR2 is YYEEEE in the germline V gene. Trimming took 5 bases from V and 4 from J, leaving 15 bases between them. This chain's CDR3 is CASSLISGDNEKLFF. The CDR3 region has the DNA TGTGCCAGCAGTCTGATTTCGGGAGATAATGAAAAACTGTTTTTT.

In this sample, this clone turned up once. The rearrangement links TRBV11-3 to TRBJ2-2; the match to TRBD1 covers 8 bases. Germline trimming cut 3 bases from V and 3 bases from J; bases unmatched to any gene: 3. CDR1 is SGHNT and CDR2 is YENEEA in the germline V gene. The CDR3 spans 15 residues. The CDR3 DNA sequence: TGTGCCAGCAGCTTCAGGGGGCCGGACACCGGGGAGCTGTTTTTT. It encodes CASSFRGPDTGELFF.

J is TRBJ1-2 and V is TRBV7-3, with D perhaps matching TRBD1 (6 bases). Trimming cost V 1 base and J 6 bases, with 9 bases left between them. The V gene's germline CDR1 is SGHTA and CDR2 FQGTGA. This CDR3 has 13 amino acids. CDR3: CASSLMAGDGYTF. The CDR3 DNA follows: TGTGCCAGCAGCTTAATGGCAGGGGATGGCTACACCTTC.

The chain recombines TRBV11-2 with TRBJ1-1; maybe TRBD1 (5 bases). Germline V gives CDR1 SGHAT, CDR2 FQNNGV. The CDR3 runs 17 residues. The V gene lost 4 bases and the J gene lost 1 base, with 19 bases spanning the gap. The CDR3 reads CASSSIQGSSWNTEAFF. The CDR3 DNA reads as TGTGCCAGCAGCTCTATTCAGGGCTCCTCTTGGAACACTGAAGCTTTCTTT.

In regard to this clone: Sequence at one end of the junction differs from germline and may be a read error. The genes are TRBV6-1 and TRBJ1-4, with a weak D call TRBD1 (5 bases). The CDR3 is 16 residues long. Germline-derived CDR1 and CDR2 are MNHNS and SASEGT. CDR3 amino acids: CASGEGRPATNEKLFF. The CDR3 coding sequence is TGTGCCAGCGGTGAGGGACGGCCGGCAACTAATGAAAAACTGTTTTTT.

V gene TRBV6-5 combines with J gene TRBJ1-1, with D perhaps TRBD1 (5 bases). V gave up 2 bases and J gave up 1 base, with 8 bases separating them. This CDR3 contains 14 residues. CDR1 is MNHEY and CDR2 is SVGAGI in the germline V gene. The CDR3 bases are TGTGCCAGCAGTTACGGGACTGGGAACACTGAAGCTTTCTTT. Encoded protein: CASSYGTGNTEAFF.

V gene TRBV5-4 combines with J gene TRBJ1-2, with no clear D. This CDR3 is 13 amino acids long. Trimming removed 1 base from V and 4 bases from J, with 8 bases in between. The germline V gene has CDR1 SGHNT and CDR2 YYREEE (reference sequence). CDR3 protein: CASSLYIGYGYTF. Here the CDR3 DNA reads TGTGCCAGCAGCTTGTATATTGGCTATGGCTACACCTTC.

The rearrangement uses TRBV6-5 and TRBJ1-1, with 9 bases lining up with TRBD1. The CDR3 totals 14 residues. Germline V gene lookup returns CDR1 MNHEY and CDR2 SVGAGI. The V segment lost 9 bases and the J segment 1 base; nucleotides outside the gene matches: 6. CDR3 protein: CASRGTGSNTEAFF. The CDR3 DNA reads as TGTGCCAGTAGGGGGACAGGGTCGAACACTGAAGCTTTCTTT.

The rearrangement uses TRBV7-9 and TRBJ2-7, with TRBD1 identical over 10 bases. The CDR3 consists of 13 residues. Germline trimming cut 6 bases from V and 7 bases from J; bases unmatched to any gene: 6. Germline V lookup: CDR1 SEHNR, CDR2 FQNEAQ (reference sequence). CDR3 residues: CASRNGQGGEQYF. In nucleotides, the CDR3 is TGTGCCAGCAGAAATGGACAGGGGGGAGAGCAGTACTTC. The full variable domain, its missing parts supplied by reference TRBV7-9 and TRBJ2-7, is DTGVSQNPRHKITKRGQNVTFRCDPISEHNRLYWYRQTLGQGPEFLTYFQNEAQLEKSRLLSDRFSAERPKGSFSTLEIQRTEQGDSAMYLCASRNGQGGEQYFGPGTRLTVT.

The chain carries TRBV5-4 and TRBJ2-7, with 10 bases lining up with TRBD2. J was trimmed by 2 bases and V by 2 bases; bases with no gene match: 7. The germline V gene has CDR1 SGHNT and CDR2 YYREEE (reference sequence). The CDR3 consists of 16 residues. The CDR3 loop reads CASSFSAGTSAYEQYF. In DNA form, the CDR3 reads TGTGCCAGCAGCTTCTCTGCCGGGACTAGCGCCTACGAGCAGTACTTC.

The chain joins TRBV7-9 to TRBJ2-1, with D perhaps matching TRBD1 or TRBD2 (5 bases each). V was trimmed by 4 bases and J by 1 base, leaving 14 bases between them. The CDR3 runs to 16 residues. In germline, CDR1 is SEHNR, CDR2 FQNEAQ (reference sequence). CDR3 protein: CASSSNRDRSYNEQFF. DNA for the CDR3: TGTGCCAGCAGCTCCAATCGGGACCGATCCTACAATGAGCAGTTCTTC.

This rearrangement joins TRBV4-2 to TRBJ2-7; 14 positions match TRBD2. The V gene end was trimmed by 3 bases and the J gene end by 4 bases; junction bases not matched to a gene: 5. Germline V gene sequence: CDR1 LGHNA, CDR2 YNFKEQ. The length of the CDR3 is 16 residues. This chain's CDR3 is CASSQGLAGVGYEQYF. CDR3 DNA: TGTGCCAGCAGCCAGGGACTAGCGGGGGTAGGGTACGAGCAGTACTTC.

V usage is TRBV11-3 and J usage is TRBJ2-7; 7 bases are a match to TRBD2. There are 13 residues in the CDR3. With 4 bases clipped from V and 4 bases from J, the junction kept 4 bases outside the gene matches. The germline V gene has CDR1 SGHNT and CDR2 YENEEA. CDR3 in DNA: TGTGCCAGCAGCTGGACTAGGGGTTACGAGCAGTACTTC. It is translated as CASSWTRGYEQYF.

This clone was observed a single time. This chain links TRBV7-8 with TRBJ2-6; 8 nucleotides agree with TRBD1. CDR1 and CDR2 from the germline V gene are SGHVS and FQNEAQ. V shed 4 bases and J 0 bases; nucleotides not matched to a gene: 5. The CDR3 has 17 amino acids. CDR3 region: CASSYRTGFSGANVLTF. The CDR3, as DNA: TGTGCCAGCAGCTATAGGACAGGGTTCTCTGGGGCCAACGTCCTGACTTTC.

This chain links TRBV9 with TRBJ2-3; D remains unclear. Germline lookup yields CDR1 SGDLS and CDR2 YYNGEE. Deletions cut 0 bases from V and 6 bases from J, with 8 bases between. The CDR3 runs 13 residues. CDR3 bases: TGTGCCAGCAGCGTAGGGAGTAGGGATACGCAGTATTTT. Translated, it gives CASSVGSRDTQYF.